This passage covers 18 T cell receptor beta chains from one sample sequenced in a study of T cells in Graves' hyperthyroidism and ophthalmopathy. Authors of the study amplified TCR beta CDR3 regions from RNA transcripts. Initially, a first-round RT-PCR of the TCR CDR3 employed the HTBI primer set. TCRdb re-analysed the multiplex PCR reads in MiXCR, keeping a single row per CDR3 protein. The data show fewer than 350,000 distinct CDR3 sequences, roughly 19% seen once. The sequenced material came from blood. The source of these receptors is a man aged 50 to 60 with Graves' ophthalmopathy.

In this sample, this clonotype turned up many times. The rearrangement links TRBV20-1 to TRBJ2-2; 7 bases align to TRBD2. Germline lookup yields CDR1 DFQATT and CDR2 SNEGSKA (reference sequence). The CDR3 contains 13 residues. The J segment lost 5 bases and the V segment lost 7 bases, leaving 7 bases of the junction unmatched. In DNA, the CDR3 is TGCAGTGGGGAGGGAAGCGGGACCGGGGAGCTGTTTTTT. Its translation is CSGEGSGTGELFF.

The table lists this clonotype with many counts. The chain carries TRBV5-1 and TRBJ2-7; 9 positions agree with TRBD2. The trim removed 3 bases at V and 3 bases at J, leaving 10 bases unmatched. This CDR3 is 16 amino acids long. The germline CDR1 and CDR2 sequences are SGHRS and YFSETQ. The CDR3 DNA follows: TGCGCCAGCAGCTGGAGCGGCGGGAGGGCCAACTACGAGCAGTACTTC. Its protein is CASSWSGGRANYEQYF. Looking up the rest from reference TRBV5-1 and TRBJ2-7 gives the full variable domain: KAGVTQTPRYLIKTRGQQVTLSCSPISGHRSVSWYQQTPGQGLQFLFEYFSETQRNKGNFPGRFSGRQFSNSRSEMNVSTLELGDSALYLCASSWSGGRANYEQYFGPGTRLTVT.

V gene TRBV2 combines with J gene TRBJ2-2; 7 positions match TRBD1. The CDR3 sequence is 14 residues long. V lost 7 bases to trimming and J lost 4 bases; unmatched junction nucleotides: 6. In germline, CDR1 is SNHLY, CDR2 FYNNEI. For the CDR3, the DNA is TGTGCCAGCACCAGACAGGGCGGCACCGGGGAGCTGTTTTTT. Its protein is CASTRQGGTGELFF.

The sample holds many counts of this clonotype. The chain uses TRBV12-3 or TRBV12-4 and TRBJ2-2; the D is unclear. Trimming pared 1 base from V and 6 bases from J, leaving 12 bases between. CDR3 length: 15 amino acids. DNA of the CDR3: TGTGCCAGCAGTTTAGTCGCAGGTCCAGCCGGGGAGCTGTTTTTT. Translating it yields CASSLVAGPAGELFF.

The sample holds a few counts of this clonotype. The V and J genes are TRBV18 and TRBJ2-1; the D is unclear. The V gene's germline CDR1 is KGHSH and CDR2 LQKENI. V was trimmed by 2 bases and J by 2 bases, leaving 10 bases between them. The CDR3 is 15 amino acids. DNA of the CDR3: TGTGCCAGCTCACCATCTGTAGAACCCTACAATGAGCAGTTCTTC. Protein product: CASSPSVEPYNEQFF.

This clonotype was observed a few times. The chain carries TRBV19 and TRBJ2-1; TRBD2 matches 11 bases. Trimming took 1 base from V and 2 from J; bases not matched to a gene: 7. Germline V lookup: CDR1 LNHDA, CDR2 SQIVND (reference sequence). CDR3 length equals 18 residues. CDR3 region: CASSIGRTSGRPYNEQFF. The CDR3 DNA reads as TGTGCCAGTAGTATAGGGAGAACTAGCGGGAGACCCTACAATGAGCAGTTCTTC.

This clonotype was seen repeatedly, ten times or more. This rearrangement joins TRBV18 to TRBJ2-4; perhaps TRBD1 as D (6 bases). Germline loops: CDR1 KGHSH, CDR2 LQKENI. The length of the CDR3 is 13 residues. V lost 3 bases to trimming and J lost 7 bases, with 10 bases between them. The DNA of the CDR3 is TGTGCCAGCTCACCGGCGCAGGGGAACATTCAGTACTTC. Amino acids: CASSPAQGNIQYF.

This clonotype was detected only a few times. The chain is built from TRBV10-1 and TRBJ2-1; maybe TRBD1 (5 bases). The germline gives CDR1 WNHNN, CDR2 SYGVQD (reference sequence). Between the trimmed V and J ends, which lost 3 bases and 2 bases, there was a span of 17 bases. This CDR3 spans 17 amino acids. Written as DNA, the CDR3 is TGCGCCAGCAGTGATGGGCAGGGTGGTGGCCCCTACAATGAGCAGTTCTTC. It encodes CASSDGQGGGPYNEQFF.

This clonotype was counted between two and nine times. The V call is TRBV28, the J call TRBJ1-2; 8 bases map to TRBD1. The CDR3 length is 12 residues. Germline V lookup: CDR1 MDHEN, CDR2 SYDVKM. The J segment lost 6 bases and the V segment lost 8 bases, leaving 5 bases of the junction unmatched. CDR3 nucleotide sequence: TGTGCCAGCGCCCAGGGGGCGAATGGCTACACCTTC. It specifies CASAQGANGYTF.

This clonotype has ten or more counts. The chain links TRBV28 to TRBJ2-3, with TRBD2 identical over 11 bases. Germline V CDR1 and CDR2: MDHEN, SYDVKM. V lost 5 bases, J lost 1 base, and 2 bases stayed unmatched. This CDR3 contains 15 residues. The CDR3 nucleotides read TGTGCCAGCAGTCGACTAGCGGGACGCACAGATACGCAGTATTTT. It encodes CASSRLAGRTDTQYF.

Turning to this clonotype: This may be a read error, as it is one base from a much larger clone. This chain joins TRBV11-3 and TRBJ2-5, with 8 bases fitting TRBD1. Germline lookup yields CDR1 SGHNT and CDR2 YENEEA. The CDR3 totals 14 residues. For the CDR3, the DNA is TGTGCCGGCAGTCGGCCGGGACAGGAAGAGACCCAGTACTTC. This encodes CAGSRPGQEETQYF.

This clonotype occurred many times. The V and J genes are TRBV5-1 and TRBJ1-2; TRBD1 is a possible D gene (6 bases). The germline CDR1 and CDR2 sequences are SGHRS and YFSETQ. V was cut by 0 bases and J by 7 bases, with 13 bases left in between. This CDR3 is 14 amino acids long. The CDR3 loop reads CASSLANRAGGYTF. The CDR3 DNA sequence: TGCGCCAGCAGCTTGGCCAACAGGGCTGGTGGCTACACCTTC. The whole variable domain, remainder taken from reference TRBV5-1 and TRBJ1-2, is KAGVTQTPRYLIKTRGQQVTLSCSPISGHRSVSWYQQTPGQGLQFLFEYFSETQRNKGNFPGRFSGRQFSNSRSEMNVSTLELGDSALYLCASSLANRAGGYTFGSGTRLTVV.

This clonotype was observed at least ten times. The chain has TRBV6-1 and TRBJ1-5; D gene unclear. V was clipped by 4 bases and J by 7 bases, with 11 bases between them. The CDR3 loop spans 13 amino acids. CDR1 is MNHNS and CDR2 is SASEGT in the germline V gene. In nucleotides, the CDR3 is TGTGCCAGCAGTGGCGCCAGCAGGCAGCCCCAGCATTTT. Protein: CASSGASRQPQHF.

This clonotype has just a few counts. The rearrangement links TRBV27 to TRBJ2-3; D uncertain. The CDR3 runs 14 residues. CDR1 MNHEY and CDR2 SMNVEV come from the germline V gene (reference sequence). The ends were cut back, 5 bases at V and 6 bases at J, with 15 bases in the middle. The DNA for the CDR3 is TGTGCCAGCAGTCCACGGGCCCTCAGGGATACGCAGTATTTT. This sequence encodes CASSPRALRDTQYF.

Details on this clonotype: Given the absence of the conserved phenylalanine or tryptophan at the CDR3 end, a read error is likely. This chain joins TRBV10-3 and TRBJ1-5, with D hard to call. Looked up from germline, CDR1 is ENHRY and CDR2 is SYGVKD. CDR3 length equals 15 residues. V lost 0 bases and J 0 bases, leaving 6 bases between the germline ends. The CDR3 is CAISESLNSNQPQHL. CDR3 in DNA: TGTGCCATCAGTGAGTCTCTCAATAGCAATCAGCCCCAGCATCTT.

This clonotype was recorded many times. The V gene is TRBV18, the J gene TRBJ2-3; D remains ambiguous. Trimming pared 6 bases from V and 6 bases from J, leaving 13 bases between. From germline, CDR1 is KGHSH and CDR2 LQKENI. This CDR3 has 13 residues. CDR3 amino acids: CASSAQGSDTQYF. The CDR3 DNA sequence: TGTGCCAGCTCTGCTCAAGGGTCGGATACGCAGTATTTT.

There are a few counts of this clonotype. The J gene is TRBJ2-2, the V gene TRBV7-6; 11 positions match TRBD2. CDR3 size: 16 residues. Germline V gene sequence: CDR1 SGHVS, CDR2 FNYEAQ. With V trimmed by 2 bases and J by 4 bases, 3 bases remained unmatched. The CDR3 DNA reads as TGTGCCAGCAGCTTAACGACTAGCGGGATCACCGGGGAGCTGTTTTTT. Encoded protein: CASSLTTSGITGELFF.

This clonotype was seen a handful of times. The chain is built from TRBV6-1 and TRBJ2-5; TRBD1 aligns across 7 bases. CDR1 and CDR2 (germline): MNHNS, SASEGT. The ends lost 4 bases at V and 5 bases at J; junction bases unmatched: 10. This CDR3 is built from 15 residues. The CDR3 nucleotides are TGTGCCAGCAGTGGAACTACAGGGGTCGGGGAGACCCAGTACTTC. Its translation: CASSGTTGVGETQYF.